This T cell receptor beta chain was recovered during a study of T-cell reconstitution after alpha-beta-depleted transplantation in children. The authors prepared the TCRbeta library with unique molecular identifiers. MiXCR, run by TCRdb on the PCR reads, gives a single entry per CDR3 protein. The sample shows some 490,000 distinct CDR3 sequences, roughly an eighth of them seen only once. Trimming shortened V by 2 bases and J by 5 bases, and 11 bases separated the two germline ends. The CDR3 extends over 14 amino acids. Germline V gene sequence: CDR1 SGHAT, CDR2 FQNNGV. The starting material was PBMCs from the stem cell graft donor, obtained from the stem cell graft. The chain uses TRBV11-2 and TRBJ2-3; D may correspond to TRBD1 or TRBD2 (6 bases each). This sequence was found in a human donor who donated a stem cell graft to a child with combined immunodeficiency. CDR3 amino acids: CASSLMGGGDTQYF. CDR3 bases: TGTGCCAGCAGCTTAATGGGGGGCGGAGATACGCAGTATTTT.